What follows are 12 T cell receptor beta chains derived from one specimen sequenced in a study of early T cells in non-severe SARS-CoV-2 infection. MiXCR, run by TCRdb on the 5' RACE reads, gives a single entry per CDR3 protein. The sample contains around 70,000 distinct CDR3 sequences, 9.1% of which appear only once. Material for sequencing was whole blood. The source of these receptors is an adult who was a healthcare worker with PCR-confirmed SARS-CoV-2 infection or an uninfected control (not recorded which).

In its sample, this clonotype was seen many times. CDR3 coding DNA: TGTGCCATCAGTGAGCACGACAGGGGGGACAATCAGCCCCAGCATTTT. Amino acid sequence: CAISEHDRGDNQPQHF. This chain links TRBV10-3 with TRBJ1-5, with 9 bases fitting TRBD1. Losses at the gene ends were 2 bases for V and 3 bases for J; bases not matched to a gene: 5. CDR1 is ENHRY, CDR2 SYGVKD, per germline. The CDR3 spans 16 residues.

This rearrangement joins TRBV12-3 or TRBV12-4 to TRBJ2-1, with D possibly TRBD1 on 6 matching bases. The CDR3 totals 16 residues. Trimming removed 7 bases at V and 2 bases at J, with 18 bases between. The CDR3 coding sequence is TGTGCCAGCATAAAATGGGGGCAGGGGACCTACAATGAGCAGTTCTTC. Translating it yields CASIKWGQGTYNEQFF.

As DNA, the CDR3 is TGTGCCAGCAACGTTTTAGCGGGAGCCAGGGGTGAGCAGTTCTTC. Amino acids: CASNVLAGARGEQFF. This chain connects TRBV7-2 to TRBJ2-1; TRBD2 aligns across 9 bases. The CDR3 spans 15 residues. Germline CDR1 reads SGHTA; CDR2 reads FQGNSA. The trim removed 7 bases at V and 9 bases at J, leaving 13 bases unmatched. Full variable domain (rest looked up from reference TRBV7-2 and TRBJ2-1): GAGVSQSPSNKVTEKGKDVELRCDPISGHTALYWYRQSLGQGLEFLIYFQGNSAPDKSGLPSDRFSAERTGGSVSTLTIQRTQQEDSAVYLCASNVLAGARGEQFFGPGTRLTVL.

The chain joins TRBV18 to TRBJ1-1; possibly TRBD1 for D (5 bases). Trimming removed 2 bases at V and 1 base at J, with 8 bases between. The CDR3 sequence is 14 residues long. Germline CDR1 is KGHSH and CDR2 is LQKENI. The CDR3 here is CASSPAGKNTEAFF. CDR3 DNA: TGTGCCAGCTCACCAGCAGGGAAGAACACTGAAGCTTTCTTT.

At least ten counts were recorded for this clonotype. This chain uses TRBV20-1 with TRBJ2-1; the match to TRBD2 covers 11 bases. The V segment lost 3 bases and the J segment 3 bases; nucleotides outside the gene matches: 4. The CDR3 is made up of 15 amino acids. CDR1 is DFQATT and CDR2 is SNEGSKA in the germline V gene (reference sequence). This chain's CDR3 is CSASPGLAVYNEQFF. The DNA of the CDR3 is TGCAGTGCTAGTCCGGGACTAGCGGTCTACAATGAGCAGTTCTTC.

This clonotype has only one observation. V and J are TRBV7-2 and TRBJ2-1, with 11 bases identical to TRBD2. The CDR3 runs 15 residues. Per the germline V gene, CDR1 is SGHTA and CDR2 is FQGNSA. J gave up 5 bases and V 5 bases, and 5 bases lay outside the gene matches. The CDR3 sequence: CASSITSGRNNEQFF. The CDR3 coding sequence is TGTGCCAGCAGCATTACTAGCGGGAGAAACAATGAGCAGTTCTTC.

This chain uses TRBV21-1 with TRBJ2-1; TRBD2 is taken as the D call from the table, unchecked against the DNA. TRBV21-1 corresponds to a pseudogene. The CDR3 length is 18 residues. In DNA, the CDR3 is TGTGCCAGCAGCAAAGTGCCTAGCGGGAGCGTGCCCTACAATGAGCAGTTCTTC. Translation: CASSKVPSGSVPYNEQFF.

This clonotype was found many times. This chain links TRBV7-2 with TRBJ2-2; TRBD1 matches at 8 bases. The CDR3 loop spans 15 amino acids. With V trimmed by 8 bases and J by 2 bases, 7 bases remained unmatched. Germline CDR1 and CDR2: SGHTA and FQGNSA. CDR3 in amino acids: CASGRTGTNTGELFF. CDR3 nucleotide sequence: TGTGCCAGCGGCCGGACAGGGACTAACACCGGGGAGCTGTTTTTT.

The genes are TRBV7-7 and TRBJ2-7, with TRBD2 as a possible D gene (5 bases). Looked up from germline, CDR1 is SSHAT and CDR2 is FNYEAQ (reference sequence). This CDR3 is built from 13 residues. V lost 5 bases and J 5 bases, leaving 13 bases between the germline ends. CDR3 nucleotides: TGTGCCAGCAGCCCCGTATATAGCGACGAGCAGTACTTC. Translated: CASSPVYSDEQYF. The entire variable domain, with the rest obtained from reference TRBV7-7 and TRBJ2-7, is as follows: GAGVSQSPRYKVTKRGQDVTLRCDPISSHATLYWYQQALGQGPEFLTYFNYEAQPDKSGLPSDRFSAERPEGSISTLTIQRTEQRDSAMYRCASSPVYSDEQYFGPGTRLTVT.

In its sample, this clonotype was seen many times. This chain joins TRBV6-1 and TRBJ2-7; 7 bases are a match to TRBD2. Looked up from germline, CDR1 is MNHNS and CDR2 is SASEGT. The CDR3 is made up of 14 amino acids. Trimming cost V 4 bases and J 6 bases; bases outside gene matches: 9. As DNA, the CDR3 is TGTGCCAGCAGTGTGGCGGGAGAGATTCCCGAGCAGTACTTC. Translating it yields CASSVAGEIPEQYF.

This clonotype has a handful of counts. CDR3 DNA sequence: TGTGCCAGCAGCCAAGATTACGGCGGGAGCGGCTACGAGCAGTACTTC. It is translated as CASSQDYGGSGYEQYF. The genes are TRBV14 and TRBJ2-7; 7 nucleotides match TRBD2. V shed 0 bases, J shed 3 bases, and the junction held 8 bases outside the gene matches. The CDR3 consists of 16 residues. Germline CDR1 reads SGHDN; CDR2 reads FVKESK.

This clonotype was recorded many times. The rearrangement uses TRBV7-9 and TRBJ2-1, with 8 bases matching TRBD2. CDR1 is SEHNR and CDR2 is FQNEAQ in the germline V gene (reference sequence). J was trimmed by 9 bases and V by 1 base; bases with no gene match: 11. CDR3 size: 16 residues. The CDR3 sequence: CASSLGSSGGPTEQFF. CDR3 nucleotides: TGTGCCAGCAGCTTAGGATCCAGCGGGGGTCCCACTGAGCAGTTCTTC.